These T cell receptor beta chains were read from a single sample in a study of Ad26.COV2.S vaccination and SARS-CoV-2 variants. The method was immunoSEQ multiplex PCR; TCRdb's version includes in-frame clones alone and lacks a portion of them. This table holds 300,000 to 400,000 clones, about nine tenths found once. Sequencing was performed on peripheral blood, taken in a trial of Ad26.COV2.S vaccine versus placebo. These receptors were collected from a person aged 18-65 years who received the Ad26.COV2.S COVID-19 vaccine or a placebo. Each CDR3 is given with its conserved first and last residue. D genes are given only for firm matches. Clone size is shown for a subset of rows, as once, few, many or a class of expanded clone.

v_gene	j_gene	d_gene	abundance	CDR3nt	CDR3aa
TRBV15	TRBJ2-7	NA	few	TGTGCCACCTCGCGGGGATCCTACGAGCAGTACTTC	CATSRGSYEQYF
TRBV4-3	TRBJ1-4	TRBD1	NA	TGCGCCAGCAGCCCAAGATGGGACAGCAATGAAAAACTGTTTTTT	CASSPRWDSNEKLFF
TRBV19	TRBJ1-2	NA	NA	TGTGCCAGTAGTATAGGAGGAGGGTACTATGGCTACACCTTC	CASSIGGGYYGYTF
TRBV28	TRBJ1-6	NA	once	TGTGCCAGCAGTTTAAGCACGGCGGGTTCACCCCTCCACTTT	CASSLSTAGSPLHF
TRBV5-1	TRBJ2-3	NA	NA	TGCGCCAGCACCCCAGATGGTCGGCAGGGGGATACGCAGTATTTT	CASTPDGRQGDTQYF
TRBV18	TRBJ1-1	NA	NA	TGTGCCAGCCGAAGAGGCGAAGCTTTCTTT	CASRRGEAFF
TRBV9	TRBJ1-2	NA	NA	TGTGCCAGCCGGGGACTGAGCCGGGTTCTTCCTGGCTACACCTTC	CASRGLSRVLPGYTF
TRBV30	TRBJ1-2	NA	NA	TGTGCCTGGACCCCCTTGGACAGCTATGGCTACACCTTC	CAWTPLDSYGYTF
TRBV6-1	TRBJ1-3	NA	NA	TGTGCCAGCAGTGAAGACTTGAGCTCTGGAAACACCATATATTTT	CASSEDLSSGNTIYF
TRBV12-3/TRBV12-4	TRBJ1-5	NA	NA	TGTGCCAGCAGACCGGGTAGCAATCAGCCCCAGCATTTT	CASRPGSNQPQHF
TRBV15	TRBJ1-2	NA	NA	TGTGCCACCAGCAGCGGCAGGGAGGGTGGCTACACCTTC	CATSSGREGGYTF
TRBV5-1	TRBJ1-1	NA	NA	TGCGCCAGCAGCTTTGTCTCAGGGAAGAACACTGAAGCTTTCTTT	CASSFVSGKNTEAFF
TRBV6-5	TRBJ2-5	NA	NA	TGTGCCAGCAGTACCTTCTACCAACCCCAAGAGACCCAGTACTTC	CASSTFYQPQETQYF
TRBV5-1	TRBJ2-7	NA	NA	TGCGCCAGCCCTGTGGGGACTTCGTACGAGCAGTACTTC	CASPVGTSYEQYF
TRBV9	TRBJ2-1	NA	NA	TGTGCCAGCAGCGTAGAAGGGGGGCGCAATGAGCAGTTCTTC	CASSVEGGRNEQFF
TRBV7-6	TRBJ1-1	NA	NA	TGTGCCAGCAGCTTAGGAGAGGGGGGTGAAGCTTTCTTT	CASSLGEGGEAFF
TRBV6-2/TRBV6-3	TRBJ2-7	NA	NA	TGTGCCAGCAGTTACTCGACTAGGGGCGTGGACTCCTACGAGCAGTACTTC	CASSYSTRGVDSYEQYF
TRBV5-8	TRBJ1-2	NA	NA	TGTGCCAGCAGCTTGCGGGCGGAATATGGCTACACCTTC	CASSLRAEYGYTF
TRBV10-3	TRBJ1-1	NA	NA	TGTGCCATCAGTGTATCATATGAAGCTTTCTTT	CAISVSYEAFF
TRBV5-1	TRBJ2-6	TRBD1	NA	TGCGCCAGCAGCTGGGACAGGGGGAATGGGGCCAACGTCCTGACTTTC	CASSWDRGNGANVLTF
TRBV19	TRBJ2-1	NA	NA	TGTGCCAGTTCCGGGAACTACAATGAGCAGTTCTTC	CASSGNYNEQFF
TRBV2	TRBJ2-1	NA	NA	TGTGCCAACCACCGAGAGGTGATGAGCAATGAGCAGTTCTTC	CANHREVMSNEQFF
TRBV4-1	TRBJ1-4	NA	NA	TGCGCCAGCAGCCAAGATTATGGCTTTCAGATCAATGAAAAACTGTTTTTT	CASSQDYGFQINEKLFF
TRBV5-1	TRBJ1-1	NA	NA	TGCGCCAGCAGCTTGAGCGGGGGTCTCGACACTGAAGCTTTCTTT	CASSLSGGLDTEAFF
TRBV18	TRBJ2-5	NA	NA	TGTGCCAGCTCACTTAGGCGCAGGAGCCAAGAGACCCAGTACTTC	CASSLRRRSQETQYF
TRBV27	TRBJ2-7	NA	few	TGTGCCAGCAGTTCGGACGGGGACTACGAGCAGTACTTC	CASSSDGDYEQYF
TRBV7-2	TRBJ2-1	NA	NA	TGTGCCAGCAGCCGCCGGGACTTCCCCTACAATGAGCAGTTCTTC	CASSRRDFPYNEQFF
TRBV5-4	TRBJ2-1	NA	NA	TGTGCCAGCAGCTTGGAATTGAGCGGCAATGAGCAGTTCTTC	CASSLELSGNEQFF
TRBV15	TRBJ2-3	TRBD2	NA	TGTGCCACCAGCAACGCGGGAGGATCAGATACGCAGTATTTT	CATSNAGGSDTQYF
TRBV6-2/TRBV6-3	TRBJ2-7	TRBD2	NA	TGTGCCAGCAGTTCCCCCCTAGCGGGGCTCTCCTACGAGCAGTACTTC	CASSSPLAGLSYEQYF
TRBV7-2	TRBJ2-1	NA	NA	TGTGCCAGCAGCTCTGCGTGGGGGCTGAATGAGCAGTTCTTC	CASSSAWGLNEQFF
TRBV5-1	TRBJ2-5	TRBD2	once	TGCGCCAGCAGCCTAGCGGGGGTCCTACAAGAGACCCAGTACTTC	CASSLAGVLQETQYF
TRBV6-2/TRBV6-3	TRBJ1-5	NA	few	TGTGCCAGCAGTTCTCCCGATTATTCCGATCAGCCCCAGCATTTT	CASSSPDYSDQPQHF
TRBV19	TRBJ1-1	TRBD1	NA	TGTGCCAGTAGGACAGGGGGCCTGACTGAAGCTTTCTTT	CASRTGGLTEAFF
TRBV2	TRBJ2-1	NA	NA	TGTGCCAGCAATGAGCCCGCAAACTACAATGAGCAGTTCTTC	CASNEPANYNEQFF
TRBV5-6	TRBJ2-3	NA	NA	TGTGCCAGCAACAAAGGACCCACAGATACGCAGTATTTT	CASNKGPTDTQYF
TRBV6-2/TRBV6-3	TRBJ2-3	TRBD2	NA	TGTGCCAGCAGTTACCTAGCGGGAGTGACAGATGGAGATACGCAGTATTTT	CASSYLAGVTDGDTQYF
TRBV18	TRBJ1-4	NA	NA	TGTGCCAGCTCACCAGCGAGGAACGAAAAACTGTTTTTT	CASSPARNEKLFF
TRBV4-1	TRBJ1-1	NA	NA	TGCGCCAGCAGCCCCCAGACTCTTCCTCGCGGGACTGAAGCTTTCTTT	CASSPQTLPRGTEAFF
TRBV4-3	TRBJ2-2	TRBD2	NA	TGCGCCAGCAGCCAATCAGCGGGGGGGGCCGGGGAGCTGTTTTTT	CASSQSAGGAGELFF
TRBV5-6	TRBJ1-2	NA	NA	TGTGCCAGCAGCTTGGTTCAGGGGTTCTATGGCTACACCTTC	CASSLVQGFYGYTF
TRBV19	TRBJ2-7	TRBD1	NA	TGTGCCAGTAGTATCCCGGGACAGGGGTGGGAGCAGTACTTC	CASSIPGQGWEQYF